The rows below give T cell receptor beta chains drawn from one sample of a study of T cell changes during pregnancy in multiple sclerosis. Some clones are missing from TCRdb's copy, which holds only in-frame ones; the method was immunoSEQ multiplex PCR. The data contain roughly 80,000 clones, just over 90% of them singletons. This material consisted of peripheral blood, taken after pregnancy. The receptors here all came from a female donor in good health, enrolled as a control in a pregnancy study. The CDR3 runs from the conserved cysteine through the conserved F or W. The D gene is left open where the match is weak. For some rows the clone size is stated as once, few or many, or as a class when expanded; others skip it.

-,TRBV2,9,TRBJ2-5,-,TGTGCCGCGCCGGAGACCCAGTACTTC,CAAPETQYF
-,TRBV6-4,14,TRBJ2-1,-,TGTGCCAGCATAGAGCGGAACTCCTACAATGAGCAGTTCTTC,CASIERNSYNEQFF
-,TRBV2,15,TRBJ2-6,-,TGTGCCAGCAGTGGGGGCAACTCTGGGGCCAACGTCCTGACTTTC,CASSGGNSGANVLTF
-,TRBV7-2,14,TRBJ2-5,-,TGTGCCAGCAGCCAACAGGTGGGTCGAGAGACCCAGTACTTC,CASSQQVGRETQYF
-,TRBV9,14,TRBJ1-2,TRBD1,TGTGCCAGCAGCACGCTACAGGGGGCGCGGGGCTACACCTTC,CASSTLQGARGYTF
-,TRBV5-1,15,TRBJ2-3,TRBD2,TGCGCCAGCAGCTTTACTAGCGGGAGAACAGATACGCAGTATTTT,CASSFTSGRTDTQYF
-,TRBV18,15,TRBJ2-7,TRBD1,TGTGCCAGCTCACCCGGACAGGAAAGCTCCTACGAGCAGTACTTC,CASSPGQESSYEQYF
-,TRBV20-1,11,TRBJ2-1,-,TGCAGTGCTTACCAGGGGAAGGAGCAGTTCTTC,CSAYQGKEQFF
-,TRBV15,14,TRBJ2-4,TRBD1,TGTGCCACCAGCACCCGACAGGGGCTAAACATTCAGTACTTC,CATSTRQGLNIQYF
-,TRBV7-2,16,TRBJ2-7,TRBD2,TGTGCCAGCAGCTTAACACCCATGCTAGCGGCCTACGAGCAGTACTTC,CASSLTPMLAAYEQYF
-,TRBV7-8,16,TRBJ1-2,-,TGTGCCAGCAGCTTAGTTCGGGGGGGGGACCTCTATGGCTACACCTTC,CASSLVRGGDLYGYTF
-,TRBV5-1,14,TRBJ2-2,-,TGCGCCAGCGGGAACGACAGGAACACCGGGGAGCTGTTTTTT,CASGNDRNTGELFF
-,TRBV10-3,14,TRBJ1-2,TRBD1,TGTGCCATCAGGGGGACAGGGGCACTCTATGGCTACACCTTC,CAIRGTGALYGYTF
-,TRBV27,15,TRBJ2-7,TRBD1,TGTGCCAGCAGCGCTATCCGGGACAGATCCTACGAGCAGTACTTC,CASSAIRDRSYEQYF
-,TRBV7-2,14,TRBJ2-5,-,TGTGCCAGCAGCTTAAATCTGAACTCAGAGACCCAGTACTTC,CASSLNLNSETQYF
few,TRBV4-1,15,TRBJ1-1,TRBD1,TGCGCCAGCAGCCCGCCTGGACAGGGTAACACTGAAGCTTTCTTT,CASSPPGQGNTEAFF
-,TRBV4-1,15,TRBJ1-5,-,TGCGCCAGTGGTCCAGGGTCTGGTAGCAATCAGCCCCAGCATTTT,CASGPGSGSNQPQHF
-,TRBV6-1,15,TRBJ1-2,TRBD1,TGTGCCAGCAGGTCGACAGGGTCTGGGCACTATGGCTACACCTTC,CASRSTGSGHYGYTF
-,TRBV2,14,TRBJ1-2,-,TGTGCCAGCAGTGAAGCTCCAGGGTATAGGTTTGACACCTTC,CASSEAPGYRFDTF
-,TRBV7-8,16,TRBJ2-3,-,TGTGCCAGCAACTCCCAGCGGGACACCCTGGGTGATACGCAGTATTTT,CASNSQRDTLGDTQYF
-,TRBV15,13,TRBJ2-7,-,TGTGCCACCAGCAGACTAGCTGCAAACGAGCAGTACTTC,CATSRLAANEQYF
-,TRBV30,14,TRBJ2-7,-,TGTGCCTGGAGTAGATTAGTCGGCTCCTACGAGCAGTACTTC,CAWSRLVGSYEQYF
-,TRBV28,13,TRBJ2-4,-,TGTGCCAGCAGTTTACAGGGGAAAAACATTCAGTACTTC,CASSLQGKNIQYF
few,TRBV6-5,16,TRBJ2-7,TRBD2,TGTGCCAGCAGTTACTCATTAAGCGGGAGACTCGGCGAGCAGTACTTC,CASSYSLSGRLGEQYF
once,TRBV18,14,TRBJ2-3,-,TGTGCCAGCGCCTCCGGAACTAGTCCCGATACGCAGTATTTT,CASASGTSPDTQYF
once,TRBV5-8,13,TRBJ2-1,TRBD1,TGTGCCAGCAACGGACAGGGGTTCAATGAGCAGTTCTTC,CASNGQGFNEQFF
-,TRBV19,13,TRBJ1-2,TRBD1,TGTGCCAGTACCCTAGGACAGGAACCTGGCTACACCTTC,CASTLGQEPGYTF
-,TRBV28,14,TRBJ1-2,-,TGTGCCAGCAGTGTTGCAGGGATTGGGTATGGCTACACCTTC,CASSVAGIGYGYTF
-,TRBV4-1,13,TRBJ2-1,-,TGCGCCAGCAGCCAACTGGTGCGGTTGGTACAGTTCTTC,CASSQLVRLVQFF
-,TRBV19,14,TRBJ2-3,-,TGTGCCAGTAGTATCTCCCGGAGCACAGATACGCAGTATTTT,CASSISRSTDTQYF
-,TRBV11-2,16,TRBJ2-7,-,TGTGCCAGCAGCCCAATTAGCCGGGACACCACCTACGAGCAGTACTTC,CASSPISRDTTYEQYF
-,TRBV19,13,TRBJ2-3,-,TGTGCCAGTCGACAGTCTAGCACAGATACGCAGTATTTT,CASRQSSTDTQYF
-,TRBV19,18,TRBJ2-5,TRBD2,TGTGCCAGTAGTATAGATGTTGCGGGGGGTTTAGGAGCAGAGACCCAGTACTTC,CASSIDVAGGLGAETQYF
-,TRBV5-6,13,TRBJ2-7,-,TGTGCCAGCAGCCATTGGGGGCCCTGGGAGCAGTACTTC,CASSHWGPWEQYF
-,TRBV2,15,TRBJ2-7,TRBD2,TGTGCCAGCCAAAGTCGACTAGCGGGAGATGGGGAGCAGTACTTC,CASQSRLAGDGEQYF
-,TRBV7-8,14,TRBJ2-7,TRBD2,TGTGCCAGCAGCATCCCGGGAGGCACCTACGAGCAGTACTTC,CASSIPGGTYEQYF
medium-sized,TRBV6-4,13,TRBJ2-3,-,TGTGCCAGCAGTGGCGGGAGCACAGATACGCAGTATTTT,CASSGGSTDTQYF